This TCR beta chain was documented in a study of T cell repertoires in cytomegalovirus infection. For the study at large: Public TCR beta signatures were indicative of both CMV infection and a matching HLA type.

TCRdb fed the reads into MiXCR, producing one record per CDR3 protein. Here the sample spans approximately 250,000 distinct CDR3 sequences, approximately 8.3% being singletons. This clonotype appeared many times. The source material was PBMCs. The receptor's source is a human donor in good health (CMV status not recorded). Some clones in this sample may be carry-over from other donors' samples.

CDR3 loop: CASSPIGQGVNQPQHF. As DNA, the CDR3 is TGTGCCAGCAGCCCAATTGGACAGGGGGTGAATCAGCCCCAGCATTTT. This chain uses TRBV12-3 or TRBV12-4 with TRBJ1-5; 10 bases agree with TRBD1. The V segment lost 6 bases and the J segment 4 bases; nucleotides outside the gene matches: 9. The CDR3 runs to 16 residues.